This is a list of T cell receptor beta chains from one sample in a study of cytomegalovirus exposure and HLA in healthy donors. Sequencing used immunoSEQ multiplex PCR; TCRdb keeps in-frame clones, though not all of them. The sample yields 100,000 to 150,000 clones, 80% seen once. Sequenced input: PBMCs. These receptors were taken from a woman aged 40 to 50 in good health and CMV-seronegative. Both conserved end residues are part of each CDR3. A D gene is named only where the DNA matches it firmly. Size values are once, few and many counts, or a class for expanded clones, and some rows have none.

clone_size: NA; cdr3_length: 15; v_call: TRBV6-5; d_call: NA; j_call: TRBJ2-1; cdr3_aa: CASSYRGSAYNEQFF; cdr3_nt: TGTGCCAGCAGTTACAGGGGGAGTGCTTACAATGAGCAGTTCTTC
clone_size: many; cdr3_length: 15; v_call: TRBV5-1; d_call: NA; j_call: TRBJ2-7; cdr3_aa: CASSLSSRGAYEQYF; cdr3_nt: TGCGCCAGCAGCTTATCGTCCAGGGGAGCCTACGAGCAGTACTTC
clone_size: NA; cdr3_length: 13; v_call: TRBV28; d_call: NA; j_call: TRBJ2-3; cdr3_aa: CASGGPAADTQYF; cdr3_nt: TGTGCCAGCGGAGGACCGGCGGCAGATACGCAGTATTTT
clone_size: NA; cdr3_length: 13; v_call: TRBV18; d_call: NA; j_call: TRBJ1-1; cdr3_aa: CASSGASETEAFF; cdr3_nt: TGTGCCAGCTCGGGGGCCAGTGAGACTGAAGCTTTCTTT
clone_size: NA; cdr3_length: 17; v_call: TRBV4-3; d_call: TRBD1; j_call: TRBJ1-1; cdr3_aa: CASSHLGQGRVGTEAFF; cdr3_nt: TGCGCCAGCAGCCACCTAGGACAGGGAAGGGTGGGCACTGAAGCTTTCTTT
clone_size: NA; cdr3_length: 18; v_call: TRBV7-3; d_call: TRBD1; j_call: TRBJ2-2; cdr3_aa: CASSSHSTGTGNTGELFF; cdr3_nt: TGTGCCAGCAGCTCACACAGCACCGGGACAGGGAACACCGGGGAGCTGTTTTTT
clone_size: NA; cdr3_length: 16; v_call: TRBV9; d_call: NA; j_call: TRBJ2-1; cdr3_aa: CASSVAVSSELNEQFF; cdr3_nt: TGTGCCAGCAGCGTAGCGGTTTCTAGTGAACTCAATGAGCAGTTCTTC
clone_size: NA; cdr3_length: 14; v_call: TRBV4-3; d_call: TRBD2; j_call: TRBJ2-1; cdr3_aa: CASSQVGGGNEQFF; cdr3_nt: TGCGCCAGCAGCCAAGTAGGCGGGGGAAATGAGCAGTTCTTC
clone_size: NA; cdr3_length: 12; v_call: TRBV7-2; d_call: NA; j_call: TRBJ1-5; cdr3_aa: CASSFPGLPQHF; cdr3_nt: TGTGCCAGCAGCTTCCCAGGTTTGCCCCAGCATTTT
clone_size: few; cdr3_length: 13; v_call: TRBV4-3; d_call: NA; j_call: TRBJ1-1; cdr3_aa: CASSLRQNTEAFF; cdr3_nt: TGCGCCAGCAGCCTTAGACAGAACACTGAAGCTTTCTTT
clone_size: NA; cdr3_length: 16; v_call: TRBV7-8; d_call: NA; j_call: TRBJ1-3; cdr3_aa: CASSLAASPRGNTIYF; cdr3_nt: TGTGCCAGCAGCTTAGCGGCCAGCCCGAGGGGAAACACCATATATTTT
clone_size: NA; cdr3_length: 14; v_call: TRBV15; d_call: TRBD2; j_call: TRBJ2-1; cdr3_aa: CATSLRSGSGEQFF; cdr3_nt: TGTGCCACCTCCTTAAGGAGCGGGAGCGGTGAGCAGTTCTTC
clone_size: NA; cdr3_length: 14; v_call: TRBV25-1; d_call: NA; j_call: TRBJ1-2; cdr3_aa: CASSELRTDYGYTF; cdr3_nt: TGTGCCAGCAGTGAATTAAGGACAGACTATGGCTACACCTTC
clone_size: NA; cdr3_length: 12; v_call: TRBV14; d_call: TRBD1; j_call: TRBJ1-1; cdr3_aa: CASSQEQGEAFF; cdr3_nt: TGTGCCAGCAGCCAAGAACAGGGGGAAGCTTTCTTT
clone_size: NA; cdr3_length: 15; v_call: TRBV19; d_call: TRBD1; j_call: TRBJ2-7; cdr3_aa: CASSITGTGRHEQYF; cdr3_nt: TGTGCCAGTAGTATCACCGGGACAGGGCGACACGAGCAGTACTTC
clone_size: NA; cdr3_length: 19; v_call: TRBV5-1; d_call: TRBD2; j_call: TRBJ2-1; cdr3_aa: CASSFPTSGGAGSYNEQFF; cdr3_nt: TGCGCCAGCAGCTTCCCTACTAGCGGGGGGGCCGGGTCCTACAATGAGCAGTTCTTC
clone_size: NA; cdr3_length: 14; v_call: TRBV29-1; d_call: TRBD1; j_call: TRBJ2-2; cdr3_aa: CSVRQGQGPGELFF; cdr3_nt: TGCAGCGTCCGCCAGGGACAGGGGCCCGGGGAGCTGTTTTTT
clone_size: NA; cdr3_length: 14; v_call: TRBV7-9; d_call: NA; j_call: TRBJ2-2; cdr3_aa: CASSLSGNTGELFF; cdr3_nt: TGTGCCAGCAGCTTATCAGGCAACACCGGGGAGCTGTTTTTT
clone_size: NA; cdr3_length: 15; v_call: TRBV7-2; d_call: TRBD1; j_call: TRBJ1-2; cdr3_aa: CASSLGRGTAYGYTF; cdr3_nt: TGTGCCAGCAGCTTAGGCCGTGGGACAGCCTATGGCTACACCTTC
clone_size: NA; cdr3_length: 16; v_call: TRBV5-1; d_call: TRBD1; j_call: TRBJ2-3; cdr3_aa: CASSGDRGQVTDTQYF; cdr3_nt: TGCGCCAGCAGCGGCGACAGGGGGCAGGTCACAGATACGCAGTATTTT
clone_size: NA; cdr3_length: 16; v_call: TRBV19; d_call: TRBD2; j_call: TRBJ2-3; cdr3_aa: CASSTLAGGITDTQYF; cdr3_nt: TGTGCCAGTAGTACCCTAGCGGGAGGGATAACAGATACGCAGTATTTT
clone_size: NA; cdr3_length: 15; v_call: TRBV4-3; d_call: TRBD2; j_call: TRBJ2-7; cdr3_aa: CASSHGLAGGYEQYF; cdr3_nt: TGCGCCAGCAGCCACGGACTAGCGGGAGGCTACGAGCAGTACTTC
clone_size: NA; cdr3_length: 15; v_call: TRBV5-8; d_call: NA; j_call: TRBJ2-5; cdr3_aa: CASSHRTGGVETQYF; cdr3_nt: TGTGCCAGCAGCCACCGGACAGGCGGGGTGGAGACCCAGTACTTC
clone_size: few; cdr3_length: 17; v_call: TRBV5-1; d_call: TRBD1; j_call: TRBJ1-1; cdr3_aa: CASSLGQGYLLNTEAFF; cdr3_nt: TGCGCCAGCAGCTTGGGACAGGGATACCTACTGAACACTGAAGCTTTCTTT
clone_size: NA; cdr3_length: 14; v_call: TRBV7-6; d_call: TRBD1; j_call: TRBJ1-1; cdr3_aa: CASSPTGAGTEAFF; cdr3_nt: TGTGCCAGCAGCCCCACAGGGGCCGGCACTGAAGCTTTCTTT
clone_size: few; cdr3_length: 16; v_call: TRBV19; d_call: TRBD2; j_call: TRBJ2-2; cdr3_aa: CASSIRTSGTGRELFF; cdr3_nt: TGTGCCAGTAGTATACGGACTAGCGGGACGGGCAGAGAGCTGTTTTTT
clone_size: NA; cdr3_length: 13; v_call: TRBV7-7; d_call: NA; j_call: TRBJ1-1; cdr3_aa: CASSLVVGDEAFF; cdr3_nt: TGTGCTAGCAGCTTAGTCGTCGGGGATGAAGCTTTCTTT
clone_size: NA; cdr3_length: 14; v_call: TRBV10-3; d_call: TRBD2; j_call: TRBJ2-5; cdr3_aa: CAISGLAGGETQYF; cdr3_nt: TGTGCCATCAGTGGGCTAGCGGGAGGAGAGACCCAGTACTTC
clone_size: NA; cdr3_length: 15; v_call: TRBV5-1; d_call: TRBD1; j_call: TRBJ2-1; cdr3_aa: CASTPGGVFYNEQFF; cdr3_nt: TGCGCCAGCACCCCAGGGGGTGTCTTTTACAATGAGCAGTTCTTC
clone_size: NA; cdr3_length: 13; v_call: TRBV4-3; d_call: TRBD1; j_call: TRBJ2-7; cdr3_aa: CASSSGQGYEQYF; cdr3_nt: TGCGCCAGCAGCTCGGGACAGGGCTACGAGCAGTACTTC
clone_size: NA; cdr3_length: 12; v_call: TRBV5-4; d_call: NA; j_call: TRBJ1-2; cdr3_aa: CASSLSEYGYTF; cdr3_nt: TGTGCCAGCAGCTTGTCGGAGTATGGCTACACCTTC
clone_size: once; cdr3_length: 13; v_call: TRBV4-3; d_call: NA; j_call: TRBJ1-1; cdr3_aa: CASSPGVNTEAFF; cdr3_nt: TGCGCCAGCAGTCCCGGGGTGAACACTGAGGCTTTCTTT
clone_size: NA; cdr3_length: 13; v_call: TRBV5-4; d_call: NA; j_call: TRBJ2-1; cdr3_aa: CASSLRQNNEQFF; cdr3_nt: TGTGCCAGCAGCTTGAGACAAAACAATGAGCAGTTCTTC
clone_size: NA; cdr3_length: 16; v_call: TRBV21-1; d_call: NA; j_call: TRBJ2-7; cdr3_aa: CASSNQQGPQSYEQYF; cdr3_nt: TGTGCCAGCAGCAACCAACAGGGGCCCCAATCCTACGAGCAGTACTTC
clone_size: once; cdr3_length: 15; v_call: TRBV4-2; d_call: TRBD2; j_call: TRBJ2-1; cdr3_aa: CASSQGLAGDNEQFF; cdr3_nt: TGTGCCAGCAGCCAAGGACTAGCGGGAGACAATGAGCAGTTCTTC
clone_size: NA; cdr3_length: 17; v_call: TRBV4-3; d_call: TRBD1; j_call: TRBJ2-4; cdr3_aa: CASSQGGGGVAKNIQYF; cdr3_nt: TGCGCCAGCAGCCAAGGAGGGGGCGGAGTAGCCAAAAACATTCAGTACTTC
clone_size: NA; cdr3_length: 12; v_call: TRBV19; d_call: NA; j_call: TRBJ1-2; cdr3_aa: CASLTRNYGYTF; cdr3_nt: TGTGCCAGTCTAACCAGGAACTATGGCTACACCTTC
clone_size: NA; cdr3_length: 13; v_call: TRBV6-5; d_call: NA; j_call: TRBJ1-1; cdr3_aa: CASRPDSQAYAFF; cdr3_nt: TGTGCCAGCAGGCCTGACAGTCAAGCGTACGCTTTCTTT
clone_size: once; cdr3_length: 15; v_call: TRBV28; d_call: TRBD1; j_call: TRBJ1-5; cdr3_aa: CASSHGQGLNQPQHF; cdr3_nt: TGTGCCAGCAGCCATGGACAGGGGCTGAATCAGCCCCAGCATTTT
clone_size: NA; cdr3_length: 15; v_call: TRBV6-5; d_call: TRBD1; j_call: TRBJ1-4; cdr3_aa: CASSYSPGGGEKLFF; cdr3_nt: TGTGCCAGCAGTTACTCCCCAGGGGGTGGCGAAAAACTGTTTTTT
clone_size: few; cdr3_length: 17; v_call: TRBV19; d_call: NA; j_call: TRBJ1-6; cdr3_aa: CASSQSRTERVNRPLHF; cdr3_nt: TGTGCCAGTAGTCAGAGTCGGACGGAGAGGGTGAATAGGCCCCTCCACTTT
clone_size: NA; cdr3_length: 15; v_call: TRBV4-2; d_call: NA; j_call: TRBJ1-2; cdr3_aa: CASSQEGHPNYGYTF; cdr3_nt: TGTGCCAGCAGCCAAGAGGGACATCCTAACTATGGCTACACCTTC
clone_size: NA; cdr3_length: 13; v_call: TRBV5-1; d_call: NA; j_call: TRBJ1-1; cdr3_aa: CASAHRGNTEAFF; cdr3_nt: TGCGCCAGCGCCCATCGGGGGAACACTGAAGCTTTCTTT
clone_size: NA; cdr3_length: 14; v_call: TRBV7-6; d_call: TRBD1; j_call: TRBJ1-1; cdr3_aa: CASSGPTGGFEAFF; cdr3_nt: TGTGCCAGCAGCGGCCCTACAGGGGGCTTTGAAGCTTTCTTT
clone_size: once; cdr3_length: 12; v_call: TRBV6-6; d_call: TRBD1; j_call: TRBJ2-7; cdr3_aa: CASRTGGGEQYF; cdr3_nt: TGTGCCAGCAGAACAGGGGGAGGCGAGCAGTACTTC
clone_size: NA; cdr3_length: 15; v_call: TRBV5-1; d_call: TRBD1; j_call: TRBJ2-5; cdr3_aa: CASSSQGAGMETQYF; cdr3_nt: TGCGCCAGCAGCTCCCAGGGGGCGGGTATGGAGACCCAGTACTTC
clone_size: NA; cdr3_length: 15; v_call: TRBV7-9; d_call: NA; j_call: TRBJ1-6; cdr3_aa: CASSLGERPGSPLHF; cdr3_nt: TGTGCCAGCAGCTTAGGAGAACGGCCCGGGTCACCCCTCCACTTT
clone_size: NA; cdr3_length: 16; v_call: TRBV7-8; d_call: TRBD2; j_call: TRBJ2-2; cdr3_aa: CASSAAGGGATGELFF; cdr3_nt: TGTGCCAGCAGCGCCGCGGGCGGGGGGGCCACCGGGGAGCTGTTTTTT
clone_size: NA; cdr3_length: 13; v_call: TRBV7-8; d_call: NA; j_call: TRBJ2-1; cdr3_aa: CASSLALANEQFF; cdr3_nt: TGTGCCAGCAGCTTAGCACTAGCAAATGAGCAGTTCTTC
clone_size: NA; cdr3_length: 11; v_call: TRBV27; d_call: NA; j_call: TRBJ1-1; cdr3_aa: CASSPPRGAFF; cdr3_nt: TGTGCCAGCAGTCCCCCCAGGGGAGCTTTCTTT
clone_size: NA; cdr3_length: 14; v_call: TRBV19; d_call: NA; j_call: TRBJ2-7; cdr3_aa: CASSIRRDSYEQYF; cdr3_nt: TGTGCCAGTAGTATCAGGAGGGATTCCTACGAGCAGTACTTC
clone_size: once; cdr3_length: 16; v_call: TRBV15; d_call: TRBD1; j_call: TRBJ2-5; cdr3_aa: CATSRDPTGFGETQYF; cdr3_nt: TGTGCCACCAGCAGAGATCCGACAGGGTTCGGGGAGACCCAGTACTTC
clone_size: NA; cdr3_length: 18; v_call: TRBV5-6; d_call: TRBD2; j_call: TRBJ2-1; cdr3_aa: CASSLVRPSGMAGNEQFF; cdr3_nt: TGTGCCAGCAGCTTGGTCCGCCCTAGCGGGATGGCGGGGAATGAGCAGTTCTTC
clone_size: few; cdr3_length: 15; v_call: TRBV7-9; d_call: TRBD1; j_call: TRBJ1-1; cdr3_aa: CASSLGTGGGTEAFF; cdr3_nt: TGTGCCAGCAGCTTAGGGACAGGTGGCGGCACTGAAGCTTTCTTT
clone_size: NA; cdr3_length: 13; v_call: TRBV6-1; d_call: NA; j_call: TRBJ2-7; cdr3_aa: CASSEMRGYEQYF; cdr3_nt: TGTGCCAGCAGTGAAATGCGAGGATACGAGCAGTACTTC
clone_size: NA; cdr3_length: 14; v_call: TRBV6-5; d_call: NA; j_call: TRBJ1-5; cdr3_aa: CASSSSVGNQPQHF; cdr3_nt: TGTGCCAGCAGCTCCAGTGTGGGCAATCAGCCCCAGCATTTT
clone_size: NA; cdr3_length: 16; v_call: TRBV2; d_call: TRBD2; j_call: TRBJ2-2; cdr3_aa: CASREAPPGNTGELFF; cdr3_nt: TGTGCCAGCCGGGAGGCTCCGCCGGGGAACACCGGGGAGCTGTTTTTT
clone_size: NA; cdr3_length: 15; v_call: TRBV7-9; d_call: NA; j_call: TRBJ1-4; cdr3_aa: CASSPLGGANEKLFF; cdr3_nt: TGTGCCAGCAGCCCCTTAGGGGGGGCTAATGAAAAACTGTTTTTT
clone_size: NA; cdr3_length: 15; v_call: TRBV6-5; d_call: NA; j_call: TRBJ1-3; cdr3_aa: CASSRDSFSGNTIYF; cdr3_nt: TGTGCCAGCAGCAGGGACTCCTTCTCTGGAAACACCATATATTTT
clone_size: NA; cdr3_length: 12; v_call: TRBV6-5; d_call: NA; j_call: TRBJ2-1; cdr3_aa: CATRGYLNEQFF; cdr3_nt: TGTGCCACCCGCGGCTATCTCAATGAGCAGTTCTTC